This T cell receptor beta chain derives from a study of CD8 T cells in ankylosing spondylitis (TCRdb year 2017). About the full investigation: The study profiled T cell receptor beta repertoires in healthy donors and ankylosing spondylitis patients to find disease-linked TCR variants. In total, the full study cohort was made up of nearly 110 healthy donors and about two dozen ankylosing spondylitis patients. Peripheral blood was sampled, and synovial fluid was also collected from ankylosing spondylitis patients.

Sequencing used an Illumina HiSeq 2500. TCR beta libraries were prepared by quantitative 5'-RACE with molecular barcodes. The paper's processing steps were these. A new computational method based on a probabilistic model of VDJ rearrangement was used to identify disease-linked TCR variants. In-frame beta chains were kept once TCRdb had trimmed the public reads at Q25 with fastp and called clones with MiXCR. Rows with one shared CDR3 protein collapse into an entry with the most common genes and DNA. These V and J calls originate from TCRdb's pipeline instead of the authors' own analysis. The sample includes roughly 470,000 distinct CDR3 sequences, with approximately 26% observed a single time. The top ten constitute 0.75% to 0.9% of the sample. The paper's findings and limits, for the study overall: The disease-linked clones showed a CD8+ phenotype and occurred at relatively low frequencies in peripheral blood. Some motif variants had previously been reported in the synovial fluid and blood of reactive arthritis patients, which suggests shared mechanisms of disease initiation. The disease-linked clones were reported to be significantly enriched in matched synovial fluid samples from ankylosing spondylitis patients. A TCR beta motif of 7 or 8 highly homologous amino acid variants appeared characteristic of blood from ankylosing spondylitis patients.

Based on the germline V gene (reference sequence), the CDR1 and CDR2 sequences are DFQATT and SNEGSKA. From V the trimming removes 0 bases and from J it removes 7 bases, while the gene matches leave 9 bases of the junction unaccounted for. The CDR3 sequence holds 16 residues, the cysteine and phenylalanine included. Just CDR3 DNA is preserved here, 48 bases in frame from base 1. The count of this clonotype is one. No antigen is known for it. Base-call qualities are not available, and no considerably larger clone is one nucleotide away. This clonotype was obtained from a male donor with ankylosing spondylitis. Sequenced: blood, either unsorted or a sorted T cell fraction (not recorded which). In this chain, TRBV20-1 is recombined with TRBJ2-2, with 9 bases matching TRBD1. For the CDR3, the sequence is CSARDSQGASNGELFF. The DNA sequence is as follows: TGCAGTGCTAGAGACTCACAGGGGGCTAGTAACGGGGAGCTGTTTTTT.